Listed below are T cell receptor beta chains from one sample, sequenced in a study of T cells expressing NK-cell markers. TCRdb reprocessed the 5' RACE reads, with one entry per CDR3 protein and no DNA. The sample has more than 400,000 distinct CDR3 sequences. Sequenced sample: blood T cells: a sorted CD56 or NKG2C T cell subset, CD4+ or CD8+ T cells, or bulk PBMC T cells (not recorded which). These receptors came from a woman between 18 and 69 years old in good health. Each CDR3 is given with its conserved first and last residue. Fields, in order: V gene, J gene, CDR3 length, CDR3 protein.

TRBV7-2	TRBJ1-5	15	CASSLVGTTDQPQHF
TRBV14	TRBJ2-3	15	CASSPTSGRGDTQYF
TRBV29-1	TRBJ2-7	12	CSVEVQGDEQYF
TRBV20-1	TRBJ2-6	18	CSARLQGPSYSGANVLTF
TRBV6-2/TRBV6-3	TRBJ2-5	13	CASSPPGSQTQYF
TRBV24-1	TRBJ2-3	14	CATSETGGTDTQYF
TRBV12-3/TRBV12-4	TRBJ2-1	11	CASSLKSEQFF
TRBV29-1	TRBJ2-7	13	CSVVAGISYEQYF
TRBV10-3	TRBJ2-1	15	CAISDPSGIENEQFF
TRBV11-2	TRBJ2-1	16	CASSLRTSGGQNEQFF
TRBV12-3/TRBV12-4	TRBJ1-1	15	CASCWDRAMNTEAFF
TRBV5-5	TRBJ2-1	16	CASSLAPGQGVNEQFF
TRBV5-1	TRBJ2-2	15	CASSSWQGNTGELFF
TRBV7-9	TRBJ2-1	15	CASSLFVGVYNEQFF
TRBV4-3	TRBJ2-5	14	CASSQNPRAETQYF
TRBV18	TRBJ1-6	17	CASSPTGGTGIGSPLHF
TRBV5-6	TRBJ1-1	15	CASTQGRGRNTEAFF
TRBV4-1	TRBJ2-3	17	CASSQLPVGGVPDTQYF
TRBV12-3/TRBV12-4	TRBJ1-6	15	CASRLMTGYNSPLHF
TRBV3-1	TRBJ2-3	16	CASSQDKDGKTDTQYF
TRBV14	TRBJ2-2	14	CASRGRRDTGELFF
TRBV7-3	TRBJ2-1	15	CASSLRATTRLEQFF
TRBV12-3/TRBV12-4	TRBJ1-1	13	CASSFGEFAEAFF
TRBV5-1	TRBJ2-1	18	CASSLILFDPESYNEQFF
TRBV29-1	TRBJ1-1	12	CSAATGNTEAFF
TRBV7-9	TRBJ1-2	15	CASSSNSGDVVGYTF
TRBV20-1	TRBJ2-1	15	CSARPRDRQYNEQFF
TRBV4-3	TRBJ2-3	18	CASSQAGLAGGRTDTQYF
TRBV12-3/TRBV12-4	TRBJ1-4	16	CASRPRMGDSNEKLFF
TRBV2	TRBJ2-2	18	CASSDARDRLTNTGELFF
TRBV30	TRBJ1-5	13	CAWSVRRKQPQHF
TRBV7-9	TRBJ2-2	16	CASSFPGTMDTGELFF
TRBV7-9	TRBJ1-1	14	CASSLEDSGAEAFF
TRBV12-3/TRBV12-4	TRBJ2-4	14	CASRGGIAGNIQYF
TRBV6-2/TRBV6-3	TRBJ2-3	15	CASKNSQGPVDTQYF
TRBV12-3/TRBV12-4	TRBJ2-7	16	CASSLIWTGGSYEQYF
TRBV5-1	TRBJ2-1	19	CASSLAGVAGPTTYNEQFF
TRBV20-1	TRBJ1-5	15	CSARAEDRRNQPQHF
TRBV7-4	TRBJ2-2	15	CASVVGAVDTGELFF
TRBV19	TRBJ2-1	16	CASGLAGGSSYNEQFF
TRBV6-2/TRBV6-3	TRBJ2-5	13	CASSNTGWGTQYF
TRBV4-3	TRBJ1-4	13	CASSQEVPEKLFF
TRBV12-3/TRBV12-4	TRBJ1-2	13	CASSLGGVEGYTF
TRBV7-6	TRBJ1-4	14	CASSSGLSREKLFF
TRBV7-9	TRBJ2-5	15	CASSLRIGELETQYF
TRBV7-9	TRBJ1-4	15	CASTRYGGPDEKLFF
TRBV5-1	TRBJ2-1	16	CASSLAAGGAYNEQFF
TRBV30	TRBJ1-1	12	CAWSEGNTEAFF
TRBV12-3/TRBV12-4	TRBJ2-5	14	CASSLIRGAETQYF
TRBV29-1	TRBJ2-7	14	CSVESSGSTYEQYF